These T cell receptor beta chains were read from a single sample in a study of beta chain features in type 1 diabetes. Sequencing used immunoSEQ multiplex PCR; TCRdb keeps in-frame clones, though not all of them. This sample carries 250,000 to 300,000 clones, 8% of them seen once, and the ten largest clones take more than 1%. Sample: central memory CD4+ T cells from blood. These receptors all stem from a woman younger than 35 in good health. Both conserved end residues are part of each CDR3. A D gene is named only where the DNA matches it firmly. The size of a clone is reported for some rows only, either as once, few or many, or as a class for expanded clones.

j_gene	d_gene	v_gene	abundance	CDR3nt	CDR3aa
TRBJ1-2	TRBD1	TRBV10-3	few	TGTGCCATCAGTGAGGGGGGGACAGTTCTACCCCTACGCGGCTACACCTTC	CAISEGGTVLPLRGYTF
TRBJ2-7	NA	TRBV2	NA	TGTGCCAGCAGTGCTGTCGACGAGCAGTACTTC	CASSAVDEQYF
TRBJ2-7	NA	TRBV14	few	TGTGCCAGCAGCCAGGGTCTTGCGCAGTACTTC	CASSQGLAQYF
TRBJ2-3	NA	TRBV10-3	few	TGTGCCATCAGTCCCAATGGGGATTTATGCTATTTT	CAISPNGDLCYF
TRBJ2-5	TRBD2	TRBV6-6	few	TGTGCCAGCAGCGCTCGGGGACTAGCCTCACAAGAGACCCAGTACTTC	CASSARGLASQETQYF
TRBJ2-2	NA	TRBV9	NA	TGTGCCAGCAGCCCGCTTGGGGCAAACACCGGGGAGCTGTTTTTT	CASSPLGANTGELFF
TRBJ2-2	NA	TRBV6-6	few	TGTGCCAGCAGTTACCCGCGCGGCCAGCACACCGGGGAGCTGTTTTTT	CASSYPRGQHTGELFF
TRBJ2-1	NA	TRBV7-2	few	TGTGCCAGCAGCTTATTCGGCGGGAATGAGCAGTTCTTC	CASSLFGGNEQFF
TRBJ2-7	TRBD1	TRBV5-1	NA	TGCGCCAGCAGCTTGGCCGGGACAGACTACGAGCAGTACTTC	CASSLAGTDYEQYF
TRBJ1-5	TRBD1	TRBV7-9	NA	TGTGCCAGCAGCTTGAATGGAGGGACAGGGTCTGTACCCCAGCATTTT	CASSLNGGTGSVPQHF
TRBJ2-3	TRBD1	TRBV28	NA	TGTGCCAGCAGTTCCCCGGGACAGGGGGGCACGGATACGCAGTATTTT	CASSSPGQGGTDTQYF
TRBJ1-2	NA	TRBV29-1	NA	TGCAGCGTTGTTGCAAACTATGGCTACACCTTC	CSVVANYGYTF
TRBJ2-7	TRBD1	TRBV18	few	TGTGCCAGCTCACCATCGTTGGTGACAGGGGACGAGCAGTACTTC	CASSPSLVTGDEQYF
TRBJ2-5	NA	TRBV5-4	few	TGTGCCAGCAGCTTGGGGGACGAGACCCAGTACTTC	CASSLGDETQYF
TRBJ2-1	NA	TRBV5-1	few	TGCGCCAGCAGCCAAGGACCGTACAATGAGCAGTTCTTC	CASSQGPYNEQFF
TRBJ1-3	NA	TRBV9	few	TGTGCCAGCAGCGTAGGAAGGAGAGAGAACTCTGGAAACACCATATATTTT	CASSVGRRENSGNTIYF
TRBJ1-2	NA	TRBV19	few	TGTGCCAGTAGTAACCAACATTACATCTCCTATGGCTACACCTTC	CASSNQHYISYGYTF
TRBJ2-5	TRBD1	TRBV7-8	NA	TGTGCCAGCAGCTTAGTACCGACAGGGCTAGGGGAGACCCAGTACTTC	CASSLVPTGLGETQYF
TRBJ1-2	TRBD1	TRBV4-3	NA	TGCGCCAGCAGCCTTCAATGGGGACAGAACTATGGCTACACCTTC	CASSLQWGQNYGYTF
TRBJ2-3	NA	TRBV7-8	NA	TGTGCCAGCAGCTTAAGAGGCGCTGATACGCAGTATTTT	CASSLRGADTQYF
TRBJ1-4	NA	TRBV28	few	TGTGCCAGCAGTTTACAGGATGAAAAACTGTTTTTT	CASSLQDEKLFF
TRBJ1-1	NA	TRBV6-5	few	TGTGCCAGCAGACCATATACAGGGATTGGTGAAGCTTTCTTT	CASRPYTGIGEAFF
TRBJ2-5	TRBD2	TRBV7-2	few	TGTGCCAGCAGTTTGACTAGCGGGGGAAGGCAAGAGACCCAGTACTTC	CASSLTSGGRQETQYF
TRBJ2-2	TRBD2	TRBV5-1	few	TGCGCCAGCAGCTCGAGCGGGAGGGCGAACACCGGGGAGCTGTTTTTT	CASSSSGRANTGELFF
TRBJ2-1	TRBD2	TRBV2	many	TGTGCCAGCAGTATGACTAGCGGGGGTTTTACCGTCTCCTACAATGAGCAGTTCTTC	CASSMTSGGFTVSYNEQFF
TRBJ2-6	NA	TRBV6-6	NA	TGTGCCAGCAGTTCATCAGGGTCTGGGGCCAACGTCCTGACTTTC	CASSSSGSGANVLTF
TRBJ1-6	TRBD1	TRBV5-4	NA	TGTGCCAGCAGCTCTGGACAGGTGAATTCACCCCTCCACTTT	CASSSGQVNSPLHF
TRBJ1-2	NA	TRBV6-1	few	TGTGCCAGCGGGGACTATGGCTACACCTTC	CASGDYGYTF
TRBJ1-2	NA	TRBV11-3	NA	TGTGCCAGCAGCTCGCACAACGGGGGCCGCTACACCTTC	CASSSHNGGRYTF
TRBJ2-5	NA	TRBV7-3	NA	TGTGCCAGCAGCTTAAGAGGTCCGGGGGAGACCCAGTACTTC	CASSLRGPGETQYF
TRBJ1-2	NA	TRBV5-4	few	TGTGCCACCTCGACAGAGTTAAGGTGGGACTATGGCTACACCTTC	CATSTELRWDYGYTF
TRBJ2-5	TRBD1	TRBV30	few	TGTGCCTGGGCCGGGACAGGGAAAGGGGAGACCCAGTACTTC	CAWAGTGKGETQYF